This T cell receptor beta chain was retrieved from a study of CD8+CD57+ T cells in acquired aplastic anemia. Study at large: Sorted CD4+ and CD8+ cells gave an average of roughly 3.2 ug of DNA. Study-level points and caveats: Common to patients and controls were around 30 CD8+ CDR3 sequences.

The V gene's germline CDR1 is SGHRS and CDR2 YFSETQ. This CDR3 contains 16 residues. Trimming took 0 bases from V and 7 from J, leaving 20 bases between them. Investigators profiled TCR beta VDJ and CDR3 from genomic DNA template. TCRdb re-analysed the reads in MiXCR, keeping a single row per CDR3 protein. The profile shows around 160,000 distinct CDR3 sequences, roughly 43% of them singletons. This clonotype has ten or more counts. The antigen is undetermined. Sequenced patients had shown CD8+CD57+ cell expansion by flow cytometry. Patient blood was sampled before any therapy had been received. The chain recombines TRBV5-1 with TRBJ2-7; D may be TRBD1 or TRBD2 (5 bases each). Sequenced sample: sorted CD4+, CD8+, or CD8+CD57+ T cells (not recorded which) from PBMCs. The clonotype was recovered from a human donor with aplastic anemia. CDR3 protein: CASSLAGTQRSQEQYF. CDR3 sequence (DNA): TGCGCCAGCAGCTTGGCGGGGACCCAACGGAGCCAAGAGCAGTACTTC.